What follows are 20 T cell receptor beta chains derived from one specimen sequenced in a study of cytomegalovirus exposure and HLA in healthy donors. Both 60 Vbeta primers and 13 Jbeta primers went into the PCR. Produced via immunoSEQ multiplex PCR; TCRdb's table is partial and in-frame only. This table holds 150,000 to 250,000 clones, 82% found once. The specimen was PBMCs. Source of these receptors: a boy between 2 and 10 years old in good health and CMV-seronegative.

This sequence joins TRBV7-2 and TRBJ1-4; no clear D. V dropped 2 bases and J dropped 8 bases, with 15 bases sitting between them. The CDR3 spans 15 residues. Germline CDR1 and CDR2: SGHTA and FQGNSA. CDR3 DNA: TGTGCCAGCAGCTTACGAGGGCCGGGATTAGAAAAACTGTTTTTT. This sequence encodes CASSLRGPGLEKLFF.

The chain uses TRBV6-4 and TRBJ2-3; D is perhaps TRBD2 (5 bases). The germline V gene has CDR1 MRHNA and CDR2 SNTAGT. The V end was cut by 6 bases, the J end by 5 bases, with 21 bases between. This CDR3 comprises 16 residues. CDR3 sequence (DNA): TGTGCCAGCAGCCCGTATTATTCACTAGGGTTAGATACGCAGTATTTT. It specifies CASSPYYSLGLDTQYF.

J is TRBJ1-1 and V is TRBV29-1; D is ambiguous. CDR3 length: 14 residues. The ends were cut back, 4 bases at V and 3 bases at J, with 15 bases in the middle. Germline CDR1 and CDR2: SQVTM and ANQGSEA. The CDR3 region is CSVAKLRTDTEAFF. CDR3 bases: TGCAGCGTTGCGAAATTGAGAACGGACACTGAAGCTTTCTTT.

The chain carries TRBV27 and TRBJ2-7, with D tentatively TRBD1 (5 bases). The CDR3 is 14 residues long. CDR1 MNHEY and CDR2 SMNVEV come from the germline V gene (reference sequence). The V end was cut by 5 bases, the J end by 0 bases, with 11 bases between. The CDR3 nucleotides are TGTGCCAGCAGTATCGATGGGGCCTCCTACGAGCAGTACTTC. This translates into CASSIDGASYEQYF.

This chain uses TRBV4-3 with TRBJ2-5; D call uncertain. The J call may be incorrect, as the DNA end agrees better with TRBJ2-7. Looked up from germline, CDR1 is LGHNA and CDR2 is YSLEER. The CDR3 sequence is 16 residues long. The CDR3 region is CASSQESYRPSYEQYF. The CDR3 coding sequence is TGCGCCAGCAGCCAAGAAAGCTATCGTCCGTCCTACGAGCAGTACTTC.

The J gene is TRBJ2-7, the V gene TRBV6-1; TRBD1 matches at 10 bases. V shed 5 bases, J shed 5 bases, and the junction held 6 bases outside the gene matches. CDR1 and CDR2 (germline): MNHNS, SASEGT. This CDR3 has 14 residues. DNA of the CDR3: TGTGCCAGCAGTCGAGGACAGGGGGTCAACGAGCAGTACTTC. This translates into CASSRGQGVNEQYF.

V and J are TRBV4-1 and TRBJ1-1; 11 bases line up with TRBD1. Germline CDR1 is MGHRA and CDR2 is YSYEKL. The CDR3 is 16 residues long. Losses at the gene ends were 2 bases for V and 11 bases for J; bases not matched to a gene: 13. CDR3 protein: CASSQPSRDRGGGAFF. DNA of the CDR3: TGCGCCAGCAGCCAACCGTCCCGGGACAGGGGGGGAGGTGCTTTCTTT.

This clone was found a few times. Other DNA sequences in the same sample also yield this CDR3. This rearrangement joins TRBV18 to TRBJ1-5, with D perhaps TRBD1 (6 bases). The CDR3 has 13 residues. The V gene lost 3 bases and the J gene lost 4 bases, with 7 bases spanning the gap. CDR1 KGHSH and CDR2 LQKENI come from the germline V gene. CDR3 protein: CASSPQGNQPQHF. For the CDR3, the DNA is TGTGCCAGCTCACCTCAGGGGAATCAGCCCCAGCATTTT.

The chain links TRBV7-2 to TRBJ2-5; D is possibly TRBD2 (7 bases). Germline CDR1 SGHTA, CDR2 FQGNSA. The CDR3 has 16 amino acids. V dropped 4 bases and J dropped 4 bases, with 19 bases sitting between them. The CDR3 here is CASSSRVGGPGETQYF. The DNA for the CDR3 is TGTGCCAGCAGCTCGCGTGTGGGGGGGCCGGGAGAGACCCAGTACTTC. The entire variable domain, with the rest obtained from reference TRBV7-2 and TRBJ2-5, is as follows: GAGVSQSPSNKVTEKGKDVELRCDPISGHTALYWYRQSLGQGLEFLIYFQGNSAPDKSGLPSDRFSAERTGGSVSTLTIQRTQQEDSAVYLCASSSRVGGPGETQYFGPGTRLLVL.

The CDR3 here is CASNQSPNTEAFF. The CDR3 nucleotides are TGTGCCAGTAATCAGTCCCCGAACACTGAAGCTTTCTTT. The V and J genes are TRBV19 and TRBJ1-1, with D unresolved. Deletions cut 7 bases from V and 1 base from J, with 10 bases between. The CDR3 is 13 amino acids. Per the germline V gene, CDR1 is LNHDA and CDR2 is SQIVND (reference sequence).

This clone came up a few times. CDR3 amino acids: CASSQDRGSRQPQHF. CDR3 nucleotide sequence: TGTGCCAGCAGCCAAGATCGTGGGAGCCGTCAGCCCCAGCATTTT. The genes are TRBV4-2 and TRBJ1-5; D unclear. Trimming took 0 bases from V and 6 from J, leaving 12 bases between them. The CDR3 runs 15 residues. In germline, CDR1 is LGHNA, CDR2 YNFKEQ.

The chain combines TRBV9 with TRBJ2-2; D not resolved. V gave up 5 bases and J gave up 6 bases, with 14 bases separating them. The CDR3 runs to 14 residues. Germline V gene lookup returns CDR1 SGDLS and CDR2 YYNGEE. CDR3 sequence reads: CASSQNSRAGELFF. The CDR3 coding sequence is TGTGCCAGCAGTCAGAACTCCCGGGCCGGGGAGCTGTTTTTT.

V and J are TRBV5-1 and TRBJ1-2; D not certain. The CDR3 is 14 amino acids. The ends were cut back, 2 bases at V and 0 bases at J, with 8 bases in the middle. Germline values: CDR1 SGHRS, CDR2 YFSETQ. The chain's CDR3 is CASSFNGANYGYTF. Here the CDR3 DNA reads TGCGCCAGCAGCTTCAACGGAGCTAACTATGGCTACACCTTC.

To note about this clone: This sample includes further DNA sequences coding for the same CDR3. This sequence joins TRBV27 and TRBJ1-1; maybe TRBD1 (6 bases). Per germline, CDR1 MNHEY and CDR2 SMNVEV (reference sequence). This CDR3 is built from 17 residues. The ends were cut back, 6 bases at V and 5 bases at J, with 25 bases in the middle. CDR3 sequence: CASRHQPHGGGLTEAFF. CDR3 coding DNA: TGTGCCAGCAGACACCAGCCCCATGGGGGGGGGCTAACTGAAGCTTTCTTT.

This clone was picked up a small number of times. J is TRBJ2-1 and V is TRBV7-6, with TRBD2 matching over 8 bases. The CDR3 covers 16 residues. V lost 4 bases, J lost 10 bases, and 15 bases stayed unmatched. Germline lookup yields CDR1 SGHVS and CDR2 FNYEAQ. The chain's CDR3 is CASSSEHVGAGDEQFF. The CDR3 DNA follows: TGTGCCAGCAGCTCCGAACATGTAGGAGCGGGGGACGAGCAGTTCTTC.

This clone came up a few times. This chain links TRBV2 with TRBJ2-6; 8 nucleotides line up with TRBD2. The CDR3 has 15 residues. J gave up 0 bases and V 9 bases, and 4 bases lay outside the gene matches. Germline lookup yields CDR1 SNHLY and CDR2 FYNNEI. The CDR3 protein is CARAGGTSGANVLTF. The CDR3, as DNA: TGTGCCAGGGCGGGGGGAACCTCTGGGGCCAACGTCCTGACTTTC.

The table lists this clone with a few counts. The V and J genes are TRBV28 and TRBJ2-7; no firm D call. Trimming pared 0 bases from V and 5 bases from J, leaving 5 bases between. The CDR3 runs to 12 residues. Germline CDR1 and CDR2: MDHEN and SYDVKM. The CDR3 region is CASSLWSHEQYF. The CDR3, as DNA: TGTGCCAGCAGTTTATGGAGTCACGAGCAGTACTTC.

This sequence joins TRBV7-8 and TRBJ1-4; the D gene is possibly TRBD1 (5 bases). Trimming left V 5 bases short and J 3 bases short, with 10 bases between. The length of the CDR3 is 14 residues. The V gene's germline CDR1 is SGHVS and CDR2 FQNEAQ. CDR3 residues: CASSQTDPNEKLFF. The CDR3 region has the DNA TGTGCCAGCAGCCAGACAGACCCTAATGAAAAACTGTTTTTT.

V is TRBV10-3 and J is TRBJ2-3, with TRBD2 identical over 8 bases. Per germline, CDR1 ENHRY and CDR2 SYGVKD. Trimming at V came to 10 bases and at J to 2 bases, leaving 5 bases not matched to a gene. The CDR3 is made up of 13 amino acids. CDR3 nucleotide sequence: TGTGCCACTATAGCGGGGATCACAGATACGCAGTATTTT. It yields the protein CATIAGITDTQYF.

This chain links TRBV7-8 with TRBJ2-1, with 8 bases lining up with TRBD2. The germline V gene has CDR1 SGHVS and CDR2 FQNEAQ. This CDR3 has 13 amino acids. V was clipped by 3 bases and J by 15 bases; unmatched bases: 10. The CDR3 DNA follows: TGTGCCAGCAGCTTGGGGAGCGGGGGCGTCCTGTTCTTC. Encoded protein: CASSLGSGGVLFF. Drawing the rest from reference TRBV7-8 and TRBJ2-1, the complete variable domain is GAGVSQSPRYKVAKRGQDVALRCDPISGHVSLFWYQQALGQGPEFLTYFQNEAQLDKSGLPSDRFFAERPEGSVSTLKIQRTQQEDSAVYLCASSLGSGGVLFFGPGTRLTVL.